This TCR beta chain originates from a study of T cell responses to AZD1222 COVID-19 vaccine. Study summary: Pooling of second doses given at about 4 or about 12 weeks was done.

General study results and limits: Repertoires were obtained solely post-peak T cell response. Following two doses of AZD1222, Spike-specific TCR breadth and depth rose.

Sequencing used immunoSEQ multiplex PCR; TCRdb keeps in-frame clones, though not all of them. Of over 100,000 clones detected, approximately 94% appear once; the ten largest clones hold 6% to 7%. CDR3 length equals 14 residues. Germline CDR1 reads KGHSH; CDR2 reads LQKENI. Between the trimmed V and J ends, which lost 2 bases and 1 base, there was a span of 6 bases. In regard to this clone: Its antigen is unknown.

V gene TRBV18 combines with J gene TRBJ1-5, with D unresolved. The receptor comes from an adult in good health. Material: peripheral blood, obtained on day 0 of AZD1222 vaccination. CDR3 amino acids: CASSPEGSNQPQHF. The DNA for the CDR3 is TGTGCCAGCTCACCAGAAGGGAGCAATCAGCCCCAGCATTTT.